Each of the 26 T cell receptor beta chains below was sequenced from the same sample in a study of shared T cell receptors in the human thymus. The method was immunoSEQ multiplex PCR; TCRdb's version includes in-frame clones alone and lacks a portion of them. The sample consists of under 450,000 clones, more than 85% of them appearing once. The specimen sequenced was thymocytes. The receptors derive from a human donor.

The chain recombines TRBV7-9 with TRBJ2-1, with TRBD2 matching 9 bases. The trim removed 10 bases at V and 7 bases at J, leaving 8 bases unmatched. Germline V CDR1 and CDR2: SEHNR, FQNEAQ (reference sequence). This CDR3 has 13 residues. The CDR3 here is CATGAGGWNEQFF. For the CDR3, the DNA is TGTGCCACGGGCGCGGGAGGGTGGAATGAGCAGTTCTTC.

V gene TRBV9 combines with J gene TRBJ2-1; D uncertain. The CDR3 contains 14 residues. Germline V gene data show CDR1 as SGDLS and CDR2 as YYNGEE. Between the trimmed V and J ends, which lost 0 bases and 8 bases, there was a span of 12 bases. CDR3 in amino acids: CASSVEGYPHEQFF. The CDR3 DNA is TGTGCCAGCAGCGTAGAGGGTTATCCGCATGAGCAGTTCTTC.

The V and J genes are TRBV5-1 and TRBJ2-1; D may be TRBD2 (5 bases). CDR1 is SGHRS and CDR2 is YFSETQ in the germline V gene. Trimming pared 7 bases from V and 5 bases from J, leaving 13 bases between. The CDR3 is 13 residues long. The chain's CDR3 is CASSSRRNNEQFF. CDR3 in DNA: TGCGCCAGCTCCTCGAGGAGGAACAATGAGCAGTTCTTC.

The rearrangement links TRBV6-1 to TRBJ2-1, with D maybe TRBD2 (5 bases). Germline loops: CDR1 MNHNS, CDR2 SASEGT. Between the trimmed V and J ends, which lost 7 bases and 2 bases, there was a span of 9 bases. CDR3 size: 13 residues. CDR3 region: CASKRQTYNEQFF. The CDR3 nucleotides are TGTGCCAGCAAGCGGCAAACCTACAATGAGCAGTTCTTC.

This chain links TRBV5-1 with TRBJ1-2; D may be TRBD1 (6 bases). Germline CDR1 SGHRS, CDR2 YFSETQ. The CDR3 has 12 residues. V was cut by 4 bases and J by 5 bases, with 9 bases left in between. This chain's CDR3 is CASSPDRYGYTF. The DNA for the CDR3 is TGCGCCAGCAGCCCCGACAGGTATGGCTACACCTTC.

The CDR3 region is CAWIGRPYGYTF. In nucleotides, the CDR3 is TGTGCCTGGATTGGACGGCCCTATGGCTACACCTTC. The chain has TRBV30 and TRBJ1-2; no firm D call. V lost 4 bases and J 4 bases, leaving 10 bases between the germline ends. The CDR3 is 12 residues long. Germline V lookup: CDR1 GTSNPN, CDR2 SVGIG (reference sequence).

The chain joins TRBV27 to TRBJ2-7; D may be TRBD2 (6 bases). Trimming cost V 3 bases and J 6 bases, with 15 bases left between them. CDR3 length: 14 amino acids. CDR1 MNHEY and CDR2 SMNVEV come from the germline V gene (reference sequence). As DNA, the CDR3 is TGTGCCAGCAGTTTGTCCGGGAGCGCCCCCGAGCAGTACTTC. It encodes CASSLSGSAPEQYF.

The J gene is TRBJ2-2, the V gene TRBV27, with TRBD1 matching 8 bases. CDR1 MNHEY and CDR2 SMNVEV come from the germline V gene (reference sequence). V shed 4 bases and J 6 bases; nucleotides not matched to a gene: 10. The CDR3 runs to 16 residues. The CDR3 DNA reads as TGTGCCAGCAGTTCGACGGACAGGGAAGGTTCCGGGGAGCTGTTTTTT. It translates to CASSSTDREGSGELFF.

The chain has TRBV27 and TRBJ2-4; TRBD2 matches 7 bases. The V and J ends lost 2 bases and 5 bases, in that order; junction bases with no gene match: 6. The CDR3 consists of 15 residues. Germline V lookup: CDR1 MNHEY, CDR2 SMNVEV (reference sequence). Written as DNA, the CDR3 is TGTGCCAGCAGTTTAGGCGGGAGTCCCCAAAACATTCAGTACTTC. Translating gives CASSLGGSPQNIQYF.

The chain recombines TRBV10-3 with TRBJ2-1, with D perhaps being TRBD1 or TRBD2 (6 bases each). The V end lost 0 bases, the J end lost 7 bases, and 31 bases lay between the germline ends. There are 21 residues in the CDR3. Germline lookup yields CDR1 ENHRY and CDR2 SYGVKD. CDR3 DNA sequence: TGTGCCATCAGTGAGTCGAGGTCGGAGTCAAAGGGACTGGGGGCAGTTAATGAGCAGTTCTTC. Translated, it gives CAISESRSESKGLGAVNEQFF.

J is TRBJ2-7 and V is TRBV7-8; 10 nucleotides line up with TRBD2. The CDR3 is 16 residues long. Germline V lookup: CDR1 SGHVS, CDR2 FQNEAQ. Trimming at V came to 5 bases and at J to 2 bases, leaving 9 bases not matched to a gene. The DNA for the CDR3 is TGTGCCAGCAGCCGGGAATCTAGCGGGGGCACCTACGAGCAGTACTTC. Its protein is CASSRESSGGTYEQYF.

The chain has TRBV30 and TRBJ2-2; 12 bases are shared with TRBD2. V lost 3 bases to trimming and J lost 5 bases; unmatched junction nucleotides: 4. From germline, CDR1 is GTSNPN and CDR2 SVGIG (reference sequence). The CDR3 contains 15 residues. The CDR3 reads CAWSGGTSGTGELFF. DNA for the CDR3: TGTGCCTGGAGCGGAGGGACTAGCGGGACCGGGGAGCTGTTTTTT.

As to this clone: One end of the junction is discordant with germline, which a read error may explain. This sequence joins TRBV29-1 and TRBJ2-2, with a weak D call TRBD1 (5 bases). The CDR3 contains 13 residues. CDR1 is SQVTM and CDR2 is ANQGSEA in the germline V gene. The CDR3 DNA follows: TGCAGCGCCCGTGGGGCGAAGACCGGGGAGCTGTTTTTT. It is translated as CSARGAKTGELFF.

The rearrangement links TRBV4-1 to TRBJ2-1; D not certain. Trimming took 0 bases from V and 10 from J, leaving 4 bases between them. Germline assignment: CDR1 MGHRA and CDR2 YSYEKL. The CDR3 is 11 amino acids. The CDR3 loop reads CASSQDWEQFF. The DNA for the CDR3 is TGCGCCAGCAGCCAAGATTGGGAGCAGTTCTTC.

This sequence joins TRBV10-1 and TRBJ2-2; D gene uncertain. Germline assignment: CDR1 WNHNN and CDR2 SYGVQD (reference sequence). The CDR3 is 13 residues long. Trimming cost V 5 bases and J 6 bases, with 10 bases left between them. The CDR3 DNA is TGCGCCAGCAGTAATTGGGGATCCGGGGAGCTGTTTTTT. This sequence encodes CASSNWGSGELFF.

The rearrangement uses TRBV28 and TRBJ1-2; possibly TRBD1 for D (5 bases). With 9 bases removed from V and 2 bases from J, the gap between germline ends came to 16 bases. The CDR3 consists of 14 residues. Germline V CDR1 and CDR2: MDHEN, SYDVKM. Here the CDR3 DNA reads TGTGCCAGTTGCAAACGCCGGGGGAACTATGGCTACACCTTC. This translates into CASCKRRGNYGYTF.

V and J are TRBV28 and TRBJ1-1; D gene uncertain. Germline CDR1 reads MDHEN; CDR2 reads SYDVKM. The length of the CDR3 is 10 residues. Trimming left V 10 bases short and J 7 bases short, with 10 bases between. The CDR3 DNA reads as TGTGCCACCACGGACGGTGAAGCTTTCTTT. Translated: CATTDGEAFF.

This rearrangement joins TRBV27 to TRBJ1-5; the match to TRBD1 covers 7 bases. V gave up 5 bases and J gave up 6 bases; unmatched junction bases: 13. This CDR3 has 16 residues. Germline V CDR1 and CDR2: MNHEY, SMNVEV (reference sequence). CDR3 amino acids: CASSPSVEGAGQPQHF. DNA of the CDR3: TGTGCCAGCAGTCCCTCCGTGGAGGGGGCGGGTCAGCCCCAGCATTTT.

The chain carries TRBV29-1 and TRBJ1-4, with D tentatively TRBD1 (6 bases). Between the trimmed V and J ends, which lost 1 base and 4 bases, there was a span of 25 bases. The CDR3 extends over 19 amino acids. Looked up from germline, CDR1 is SQVTM and CDR2 is ANQGSEA. The CDR3 sequence: CSVEGPGGGPQGGNEKLFF. The DNA of the CDR3 is TGCAGCGTTGAAGGCCCCGGGGGGGGGCCCCAAGGGGGTAATGAAAAACTGTTTTTT.

This clone was found once. The chain has TRBV10-3 and TRBJ2-1; 11 positions agree with TRBD2. CDR3 length: 20 residues. J lost 7 bases, V lost 0 bases, and 17 bases had no gene match. CDR1 and CDR2 (germline): ENHRY, SYGVKD. The CDR3 spells CAISESSSPSGRLSGNEQFF. The CDR3 DNA is TGTGCCATCAGTGAGTCCAGTAGTCCTAGCGGGAGGTTGAGTGGGAATGAGCAGTTCTTC.

The chain recombines TRBV6-5 with TRBJ2-7, with 7 bases fitting TRBD2. The germline gives CDR1 MNHEY, CDR2 SVGAGI. This CDR3 comprises 14 residues. J gave up 6 bases and V 5 bases, and 10 bases lay outside the gene matches. The CDR3 region is CASSTLGGKGEQYF. In nucleotides, the CDR3 is TGTGCCAGCAGTACCCTCGGGGGGAAGGGCGAGCAGTACTTC.

The chain combines TRBV28 with TRBJ2-7, with 8 bases fitting TRBD2. The V and J ends lost 7 bases and 2 bases, in that order; junction bases with no gene match: 7. This CDR3 comprises 14 residues. Germline CDR1 MDHEN, CDR2 SYDVKM. CDR3 in amino acids: CASTPTSATYEQYF. Written as DNA, the CDR3 is TGTGCCAGCACCCCGACTAGCGCGACCTACGAGCAGTACTTC.

The chain combines TRBV6-1 with TRBJ2-5; D might be TRBD1 (5 bases). Trimming removed 6 bases at V and 1 base at J, with 12 bases between. Per germline, CDR1 MNHNS and CDR2 SASEGT. The CDR3 length is 14 residues. CDR3 region: CASRKTEVQETQYF. In nucleotides, the CDR3 is TGTGCCAGCAGAAAGACAGAAGTCCAAGAGACCCAGTACTTC.

The CDR3 DNA follows: TGTGCTAGTGGTTCGGGGGCAGGGGATGCGGGGGAGCTGTTTTTT. Translation gives CASGSGAGDAGELFF. The rearrangement joins TRBV12-5 to TRBJ2-2; D possibly uses TRBD1 or TRBD2 (6 bases each). CDR3 length: 15 amino acids. From germline, CDR1 is LGHNT and CDR2 FRNRAP. V was cut by 4 bases and J by 8 bases, with 17 bases left in between.

This chain joins TRBV5-1 and TRBJ1-3; the D is unclear. V was cut by 3 bases and J by 0 bases, with 22 bases left in between. The CDR3 spans 19 residues. The germline CDR1 and CDR2 sequences are SGHRS and YFSETQ. The CDR3 is CASSSLTSPDWSSGNTIYF. The CDR3 nucleotides read TGCGCCAGCAGCTCATTAACCAGTCCTGACTGGAGCTCTGGAAACACCATATATTTT.

The chain carries TRBV7-9 and TRBJ2-2; TRBD2 matches at 10 bases. The CDR3 totals 18 residues. CDR1 is SEHNR, CDR2 FQNEAQ, per germline (reference sequence). The V and J ends lost 5 bases and 4 bases, in that order; junction bases with no gene match: 13. CDR3 residues: CASSGTSEWASGTGELFF. CDR3 sequence (DNA): TGTGCCAGCAGCGGGACTAGCGAGTGGGCTTCGGGCACCGGGGAGCTGTTTTTT.